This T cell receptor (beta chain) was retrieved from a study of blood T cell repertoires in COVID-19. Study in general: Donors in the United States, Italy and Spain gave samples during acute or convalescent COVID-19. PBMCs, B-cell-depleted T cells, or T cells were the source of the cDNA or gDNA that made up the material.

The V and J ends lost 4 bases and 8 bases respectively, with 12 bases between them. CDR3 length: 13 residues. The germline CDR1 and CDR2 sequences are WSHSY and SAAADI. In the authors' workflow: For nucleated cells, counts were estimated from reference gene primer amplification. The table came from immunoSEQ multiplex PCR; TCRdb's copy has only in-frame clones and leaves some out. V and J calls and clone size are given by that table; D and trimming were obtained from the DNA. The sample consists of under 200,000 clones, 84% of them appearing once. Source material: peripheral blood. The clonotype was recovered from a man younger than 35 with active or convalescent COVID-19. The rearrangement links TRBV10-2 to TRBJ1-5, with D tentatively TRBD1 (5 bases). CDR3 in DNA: TGCGCCAGCAGTGGGGGCCGACTCGAGCCCCAGCATTTT. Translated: CASSGGRLEPQHF.